Below, one TCR beta chain is given with its context. There is no known antigen for this receptor. Nothing much larger sits one base from this clone, and base qualities are not available. The study included eight patients with RAG deficiency: one had SCID, two had Omenn syndrome and five had combined immunodeficiency or atypical SCID. Before genomic DNA extraction, CD8+ T cells without CD4 were isolated from blood. This entry belongs to a study of regulatory and conventional T cells in RAG deficiency (dated 2017 in TCRdb). About the investigation overall: Autoimmunity is frequently linked to hypomorphic RAG mutations in combined immunodeficiency or atypical SCID. The study used high-throughput TCR beta sequencing to compare repertoire diversity and composition of Treg, conventional CD4+ and CD8+ T cells between RAG-deficient patients and healthy controls.

The library came from the immunoSEQ multiplex PCR assay. Genomic DNA from the sorted T-cell subsets was used to amplify and sequence rearranged TCR beta chain products. The authors' pipeline ran thus. Shannon entropy and Simpson indices were used to quantify the repertoire diversity of productive TCR beta rearrangements. Clonal expansion was assessed by the summed frequency of the 100 most abundant productive TCR beta clonotypes among total reads. A self-reactivity index based on amino acid usage at CDR3beta positions 6 and 7 was applied to the TRB repertoires. Two-way ANOVA was applied to the repertoire analyses, whereas Student t or Mann-Whitney tests were applied to the flow cytometric analyses. Entries here come from immuneACCESS through TCRdb and include only in-frame sequences with V and J called. Some clones fail to appear in such tables; in the studies checked, an unresolved V gene covers under half of the shortfall, and the cause of the remainder is unknown. The V and J calls and clone size are taken from that table; D and trimming were inferred from the DNA. The sample includes some 6,100 clones, with just under 95% observed a single time. Of the sample, 49% falls within the top ten clones.

Broad study findings and their caveats: RAG-deficient patients showed markedly lower Shannon entropy and higher Simpson indices than control T-cell subpopulations. Compared with controls, Omenn syndrome and CID/AS patients had 95 to 100-fold fewer unique TCR beta sequences in Treg cells, but only approximately 10-fold fewer in the other subsets. For some subjects, some T-cell subset analyses were not performed. Rather than being bona fide Treg cells, the sorted CD25-high CD127-low cells in Omenn syndrome patients may represent peripherally activated cells. All patient T-cell subsets had shorter CDR3 lengths; Omenn syndrome patients showed >75% Treg-Tconv repertoire overlap at nucleotide and amino acid level.

The sequence was collected from a human donor with RAG deficiency presenting as severe combined immunodeficiency. The sequencing sample was made of CD8+ T cells sorted from blood.

In nucleotide form, the sequence is TGCGCCAGCAGCCCGGGACCAGTCGTAAAGGACATTCAGTACTTC. The resulting protein is CASSPGPVVKDIQYF. This chain joins TRBV4-1 to TRBJ2-4; the D gene may be TRBD1 or TRBD2, since each aligns over 5 bases. V loses 4 bases of germline sequence and J loses 8 bases, and the interval between the two ends is 18 bases. The CDR3 holds 15 amino acids from the cysteine to the phenylalanine. This entry keeps only the CDR3 DNA: 45 bases, framed from base 1. From the germline V gene, CDR1 is MGHRA and CDR2 is YSYEKL.